These 25 T cell receptor beta chains came from one sample sequenced in a study of blood T cell repertoires in COVID-19. The protocol was immunoSEQ multiplex PCR, while the TCRdb copy is restricted to in-frame clones and leaves out a portion. This sample carries some 190,000 clones, approximately 84% of them seen once, and the ten largest clones take around 5.2%. The source material was peripheral blood. All receptors come from a woman aged 80 or over with acute or convalescent COVID-19.

The chain carries TRBV5-1 and TRBJ1-1; TRBD1 is a possible D gene (5 bases). Trimming shortened V by 4 bases and J by 4 bases, and 11 bases separated the two germline ends. The CDR3 sequence is 13 residues long. Germline CDR1 is SGHRS and CDR2 is YFSETQ. The CDR3: CASSEQVGTEAFF. The CDR3 coding sequence is TGCGCCAGCAGCGAACAGGTTGGCACTGAAGCTTTCTTT.

The chain couples TRBV6-4 to TRBJ1-1; D is ambiguous. This CDR3 comprises 13 residues. The germline CDR1 and CDR2 sequences are MRHNA and SNTAGT. V gave up 3 bases and J gave up 0 bases, with 5 bases separating them. The DNA for the CDR3 is TGTGCCAGCAGTGAGGAGGTGAACACTGAAGCTTTCTTT. As protein: CASSEEVNTEAFF.

The chain recombines TRBV20-1 with TRBJ2-1, with D uncertain. CDR1 DFQATT and CDR2 SNEGSKA come from the germline V gene (reference sequence). Between the trimmed V and J ends, which lost 6 bases and 10 bases, there was a span of 7 bases. The CDR3 is 9 residues long. The CDR3, as DNA: TGCAGTGCCGAGTGGGAGCAGTTCTTC. Amino acids: CSAEWEQFF.

This clone turned up a few times. The sample contains more than one DNA sequence encoding this CDR3. The chain joins TRBV11-2 to TRBJ1-5; D ambiguous. CDR3 length equals 13 residues. The germline V gene has CDR1 SGHAT and CDR2 FQNNGV. V shed 1 base and J shed 4 bases, with 5 bases lying between them. CDR3 sequence: CASSLGLNQPQHF. The CDR3 DNA reads TGTGCCAGCAGCTTAGGTTTAAATCAGCCCCAGCATTTT.

The chain couples TRBV29-1 to TRBJ1-2; tentatively, D is TRBD1 (6 bases). Germline CDR1 reads SQVTM; CDR2 reads ANQGSEA. This CDR3 region has 11 residues. V lost 6 bases and J lost 7, with 12 bases in between. This CDR3 reads CSVRGGAGYTF. CDR3 nucleotide sequence: TGCAGCGTCCGAGGGGGGGCTGGCTACACCTTC. Combining the CDR3 with reference TRBV29-1 and TRBJ1-2 gives the whole variable domain SAVISQKPSRDICQRGTSLTIQCQVDSQVTMMFWYRQQPGQSLTLIATANQGSEATYESGFVIDKFPISRPNLTFSTLTVSNMSPEDSSIYLCSVRGGAGYTFGSGTRLTVV.

The chain carries TRBV18 and TRBJ2-1; 12 bases match TRBD2. The V segment lost 4 bases and the J segment 7 bases; nucleotides outside the gene matches: 5. CDR3 length equals 15 residues. Germline-derived CDR1 and CDR2 are KGHSH and LQKENI. The CDR3, as DNA: TGTGCCAGCTCACTTACTAGCGGGAGGATTAATGAGCAGTTCTTC. The encoded protein is CASSLTSGRINEQFF.

This sequence joins TRBV7-2 and TRBJ1-2; TRBD1 aligns across 8 bases. J gave up 7 bases and V 4 bases, and 8 bases lay outside the gene matches. This CDR3 has 14 amino acids. Germline V gene data show CDR1 as SGHTA and CDR2 as FQGNSA. The CDR3 reads CASSSPDRVGGYTF. In nucleotides, the CDR3 is TGTGCCAGCAGCTCCCCGGACAGGGTGGGTGGCTACACCTTC.

Worth noting for this clone: The junction departs from germline at one end; a sequencing error may be responsible. The V and J genes are TRBV7-7 and TRBJ2-1, with 9 positions matching TRBD2. The CDR3 covers 13 residues. Germline values: CDR1 SSHAT, CDR2 FNYEAQ (reference sequence). CDR3 coding DNA: TGTGCTAGCAGCTCAGGGACTAGCCTTGAGCAGTTCTTC. Amino acid sequence: CASSSGTSLEQFF.

The CDR3 DNA sequence: TGTGCCAGCAGGAACACAGGGGACCCGCCGGGGGACTATGGCTACACCTTC. This sequence encodes CASRNTGDPPGDYGYTF. This rearrangement joins TRBV25-1 to TRBJ1-2; 7 bases match TRBD1. J gave up 3 bases and V 6 bases, and 16 bases lay outside the gene matches. This CDR3 comprises 17 residues. CDR1 and CDR2 (germline): MGHDK, SYGVNS.

V is TRBV29-1 and J is TRBJ2-3, with D perhaps matching TRBD1 (5 bases). There are 14 residues in the CDR3. The germline V and J ends were trimmed by 3 bases and 2 bases, with 12 bases remaining between them. In germline, CDR1 is SQVTM, CDR2 ANQGSEA. CDR3 DNA: TGCAGCGTTGAGGGCAGGGCCGTCACAGATACGCAGTATTTT. Amino acid sequence: CSVEGRAVTDTQYF.

A few counts support this clone. This chain links TRBV10-3 with TRBJ2-5; TRBD2 might be the D (5 bases). Germline V gene sequence: CDR1 ENHRY, CDR2 SYGVKD. V was clipped by 6 bases and J by 4 bases, with 12 bases between them. The CDR3 runs to 13 residues. The CDR3 protein is CAIRPGGRETQYF. The CDR3 DNA reads TGTGCCATCAGGCCCGGAGGTCGAGAGACCCAGTACTTC.

This clone has just one count. The chain uses TRBV29-1 and TRBJ1-1; no definite D call. CDR1 and CDR2 from the germline V gene are SQVTM and ANQGSEA. Between the trimmed V and J ends, which lost 6 bases and 6 bases, there was a span of 11 bases. This CDR3 comprises 11 residues. This chain's CDR3 is CSVSFNAEAFF. CDR3 nucleotide sequence: TGCAGCGTGAGCTTCAACGCTGAAGCTTTCTTT.

The genes are TRBV4-1 and TRBJ1-5, with TRBD1 matching 7 bases. CDR3 length equals 16 residues. V was pared by 0 bases and J by 4 bases, with 6 bases of the junction left unmatched. In germline, CDR1 is MGHRA, CDR2 YSYEKL. The CDR3 DNA follows: TGCGCCAGCAGCCAAGAAGGGACAGCCGTAAATCAGCCCCAGCATTTT. Protein: CASSQEGTAVNQPQHF.

This chain links TRBV27 with TRBJ1-2; no reliable D call. The germline gives CDR1 MNHEY, CDR2 SMNVEV (reference sequence). The CDR3 is 13 residues long. V was trimmed by 3 bases and J by 4 bases, leaving 9 bases between them. CDR3 region: CASSFYGPYGYTF. CDR3 sequence (DNA): TGTGCCAGCAGTTTTTATGGGCCCTATGGCTACACCTTC.

The CDR3 sequence: CASSQEYGRVYNEQFF. CDR3 nucleotide sequence: TGCGCCAGCAGCCAAGAGTACGGGAGGGTCTACAATGAGCAGTTCTTC. The chain has TRBV4-3 and TRBJ2-1; 8 nucleotides line up with TRBD2. The CDR3 consists of 16 residues. Germline CDR1 LGHNA, CDR2 YSLEER. V shed 0 bases and J 3 bases; nucleotides not matched to a gene: 4.

The chain combines TRBV30 with TRBJ1-2, with 8 bases matching TRBD1. CDR1 is GTSNPN and CDR2 is SVGIG in the germline V gene (reference sequence). This CDR3 region has 16 residues. The ends lost 3 bases at V and 5 bases at J; junction bases unmatched: 14. This CDR3 reads CAWSRLLGQGEYGYTF. CDR3 coding DNA: TGTGCCTGGAGCCGATTACTCGGACAGGGAGAATATGGCTACACCTTC.

This clone was counted only a few times. The V call is TRBV19, the J call TRBJ2-1; D gene unclear. The CDR3 has 13 residues. Germline CDR1 and CDR2: LNHDA and SQIVND (reference sequence). V shed 4 bases and J shed 4 bases, with 8 bases lying between them. This CDR3 reads CASSKARYNEQFF. CDR3 nucleotide sequence: TGTGCCAGTAGTAAGGCGAGGTACAATGAGCAGTTCTTC. Full variable domain (remainder filled in from reference TRBV19 and TRBJ2-1): DGGITQSPKYLFRKEGQNVTLSCEQNLNHDAMYWYRQDPGQGLRLIYYSQIVNDFQKGDIAEGYSVSREKKESFPLTVTSAQKNPTAFYLCASSKARYNEQFFGPGTRLTVL.

The chain is built from TRBV10-3 and TRBJ1-4; D gene uncertain. The CDR3 spans 14 residues. Trimming cost V 2 bases and J 0 bases, with 4 bases left between them. The germline gives CDR1 ENHRY, CDR2 SYGVKD. CDR3 loop: CAISEGPTNEKLFF. The CDR3 nucleotides read TGTGCCATCAGTGAGGGGCCAACTAATGAAAAACTGTTTTTT.

J is TRBJ2-1 and V is TRBV2; 8 nucleotides align to TRBD2. CDR3 length: 15 residues. Germline CDR1 reads SNHLY; CDR2 reads FYNNEI. V lost 8 bases and J lost 9; bases outside the gene matches: 15. The CDR3 protein is CASVSQSAGVIEQFF. The CDR3 DNA follows: TGTGCCAGCGTGTCCCAGTCAGCGGGAGTTATTGAGCAGTTCTTC.

The V gene is TRBV6-5, the J gene TRBJ1-2, with 7 bases fitting TRBD1. This CDR3 spans 15 amino acids. CDR1 MNHEY and CDR2 SVGAGI come from the germline V gene. The V segment lost 7 bases and the J segment 2 bases; nucleotides outside the gene matches: 10. The CDR3 DNA reads as TGTGCCAGCAACCTTGGACAGGACCAAAACTATGGCTACACCTTC. It is translated as CASNLGQDQNYGYTF.

This chain uses TRBV18 with TRBJ2-7; D possibly corresponds to TRBD2 (6 bases). Trimming cost V 6 bases and J 4 bases, with 19 bases left between them. Germline-derived CDR1 and CDR2 are KGHSH and LQKENI. The CDR3 sequence is 15 residues long. CDR3 amino acids: CASSPVNSGSYEQYF. The CDR3 DNA reads as TGTGCCAGCTCGCCAGTGAATAGCGGATCGTACGAGCAGTACTTC.

This chain links TRBV4-3 with TRBJ2-3, with D possibly matching TRBD2 (5 bases). The germline V gene encodes CDR1 LGHNA and CDR2 YSLEER. The V end was cut by 0 bases, the J end by 6 bases, with 7 bases between. The CDR3 extends over 13 amino acids. The CDR3 bases are TGCGCCAGCAGCCAAGATCGCGGGGATACGCAGTATTTT. Translated: CASSQDRGDTQYF.

The genes are TRBV19 and TRBJ2-1, with D possibly TRBD2 on 5 matching bases. Germline V gene data show CDR1 as LNHDA and CDR2 as SQIVND (reference sequence). The CDR3 is made up of 15 amino acids. Trimming took off 5 bases at V and 3 bases at J, with 14 bases between the two ends. CDR3 protein: CASSVIARGYNEQFF. The CDR3 DNA follows: TGTGCCAGTAGTGTAATAGCGAGAGGCTACAATGAGCAGTTCTTC.

The genes are TRBV6-5 and TRBJ2-5, with 10 bases identical to TRBD2. This CDR3 comprises 14 residues. Germline V gene data show CDR1 as MNHEY and CDR2 as SVGAGI. Trimming cost V 6 bases and J 3 bases; bases outside gene matches: 4. The CDR3 sequence is CASSFGLAEETQYF. DNA for the CDR3: TGTGCCAGCAGCTTCGGACTAGCGGAAGAGACCCAGTACTTC.

The chain has TRBV6-2 or TRBV6-3 and TRBJ2-5; TRBD1 aligns across 12 bases. Germline CDR1 reads MNHEY; CDR2 reads SVGEGT. This CDR3 has 18 residues. The V gene end was trimmed by 3 bases and the J gene end by 5 bases; junction bases not matched to a gene: 13. In DNA, the CDR3 is TGTGCCAGCAGTTATCCCGGGACAGGGGGCCTCGGTGGCGAGACCCAGTACTTC. This codes for CASSYPGTGGLGGETQYF.